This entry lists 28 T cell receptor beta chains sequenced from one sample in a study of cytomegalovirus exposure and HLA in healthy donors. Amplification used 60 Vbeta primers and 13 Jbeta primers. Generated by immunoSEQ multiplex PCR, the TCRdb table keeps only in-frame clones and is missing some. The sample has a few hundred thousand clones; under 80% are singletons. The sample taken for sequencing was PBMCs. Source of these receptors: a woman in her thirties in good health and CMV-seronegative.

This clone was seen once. CDR3 residues: CASSNRGRTDTQYF. CDR3 sequence (DNA): TGTGCCAGCAGCAACAGGGGCCGCACAGATACGCAGTATTTT. The chain has TRBV6-1 and TRBJ2-3, with 7 bases that match TRBD1. The CDR3 consists of 14 residues. Trimming cost V 6 bases and J 1 base; bases outside gene matches: 4. In germline, CDR1 is MNHNS, CDR2 SASEGT.

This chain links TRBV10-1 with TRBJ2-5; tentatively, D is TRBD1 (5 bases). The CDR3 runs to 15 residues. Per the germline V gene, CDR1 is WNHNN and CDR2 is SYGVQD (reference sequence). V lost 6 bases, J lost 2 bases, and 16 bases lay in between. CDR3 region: CASSEWVQAQETQYF. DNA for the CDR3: TGCGCCAGCAGCGAATGGGTACAGGCTCAAGAGACCCAGTACTTC.

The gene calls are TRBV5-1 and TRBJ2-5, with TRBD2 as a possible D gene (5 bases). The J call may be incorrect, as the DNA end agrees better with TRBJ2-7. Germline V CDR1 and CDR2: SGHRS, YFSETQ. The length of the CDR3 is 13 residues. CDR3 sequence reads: CASSSGDSYEQYF. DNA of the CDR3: TGCGCCAGCAGCTCCGGGGATTCCTACGAGCAGTACTTC.

CDR3 sequence: CASSSSNYGYTF. The CDR3 nucleotides are TGTGCCAGCAGTTCTAGTAACTATGGCTACACCTTC. This chain uses TRBV14 with TRBJ1-2, with unresolved D. The CDR3 is made up of 12 amino acids. V dropped 6 bases and J dropped 1 base, with 6 bases sitting between them. The V gene's germline CDR1 is SGHDN and CDR2 FVKESK.

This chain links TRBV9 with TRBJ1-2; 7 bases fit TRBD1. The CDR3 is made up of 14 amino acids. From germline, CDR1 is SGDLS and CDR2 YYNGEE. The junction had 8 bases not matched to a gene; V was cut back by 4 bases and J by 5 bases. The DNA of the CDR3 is TGTGCCAGCAGCACTCCCGGGACAGTTTATGGCTACACCTTC. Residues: CASSTPGTVYGYTF.

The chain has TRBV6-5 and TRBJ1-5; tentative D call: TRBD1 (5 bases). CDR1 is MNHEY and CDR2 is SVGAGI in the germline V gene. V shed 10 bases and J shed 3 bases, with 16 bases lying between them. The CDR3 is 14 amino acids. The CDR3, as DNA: TGTGCCACCAGACTAACAGGACACAATCAGCCCCAGCATTTT. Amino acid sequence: CATRLTGHNQPQHF.

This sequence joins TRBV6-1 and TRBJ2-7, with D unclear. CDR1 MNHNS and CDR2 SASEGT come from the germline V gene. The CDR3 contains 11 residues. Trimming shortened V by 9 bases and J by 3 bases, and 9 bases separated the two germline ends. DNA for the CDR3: TGTGCCAGTAGACACCTCTACGAGCAGTACTTC. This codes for CASRHLYEQYF.

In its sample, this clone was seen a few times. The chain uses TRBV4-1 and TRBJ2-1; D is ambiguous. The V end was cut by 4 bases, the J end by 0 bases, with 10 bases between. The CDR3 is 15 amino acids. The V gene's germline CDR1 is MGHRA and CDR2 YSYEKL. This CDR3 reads CASSPSASSYNEQFF. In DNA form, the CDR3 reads TGCGCCAGCAGCCCGAGCGCCAGCTCCTACAATGAGCAGTTCTTC.

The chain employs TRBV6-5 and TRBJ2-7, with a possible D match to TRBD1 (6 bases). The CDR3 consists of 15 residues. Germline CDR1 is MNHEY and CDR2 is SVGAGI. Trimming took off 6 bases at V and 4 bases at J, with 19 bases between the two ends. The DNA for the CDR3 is TGTGCCAGCAGACCAGCAGGGGTCCGCTCTTACGAGCAGTACTTC. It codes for CASRPAGVRSYEQYF.

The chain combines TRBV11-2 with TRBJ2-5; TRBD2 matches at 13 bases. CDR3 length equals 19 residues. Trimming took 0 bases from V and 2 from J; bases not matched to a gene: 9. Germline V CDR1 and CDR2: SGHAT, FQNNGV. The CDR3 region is CASSLDGTSGVWWQETQYF. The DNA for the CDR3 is TGTGCCAGCAGCTTAGATGGGACTAGCGGGGTTTGGTGGCAAGAGACCCAGTACTTC.

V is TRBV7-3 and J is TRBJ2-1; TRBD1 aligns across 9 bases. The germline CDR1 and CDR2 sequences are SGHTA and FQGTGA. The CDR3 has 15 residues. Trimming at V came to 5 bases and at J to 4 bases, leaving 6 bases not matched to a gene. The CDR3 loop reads CASSPGTGRYNEQFF. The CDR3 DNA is TGTGCCAGCAGCCCAGGGACAGGGAGGTACAATGAGCAGTTCTTC. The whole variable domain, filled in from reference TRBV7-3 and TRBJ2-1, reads GAGVSQTPSNKVTEKGKYVELRCDPISGHTALYWYRQSLGQGPEFLIYFQGTGAADDSGLPNDRFFAVRPEGSVSTLKIQRTERGDSAVYLCASSPGTGRYNEQFFGPGTRLTVL.

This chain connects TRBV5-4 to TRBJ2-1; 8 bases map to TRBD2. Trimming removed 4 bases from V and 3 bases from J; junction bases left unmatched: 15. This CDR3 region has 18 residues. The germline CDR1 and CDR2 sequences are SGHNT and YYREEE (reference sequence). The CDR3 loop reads CASSLAGGGLGFYNEQFF. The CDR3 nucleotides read TGTGCCAGCAGCCTGGCCGGGGGGGGACTCGGATTCTACAATGAGCAGTTCTTC. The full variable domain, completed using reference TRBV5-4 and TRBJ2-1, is ETGVTQSPTHLIKTRGQQVTLRCSSQSGHNTVSWYQQALGQGPQFIFQYYREEENGRGNFPPRFSGLQFPNYSSELNVNALELDDSALYLCASSLAGGGLGFYNEQFFGPGTRLTVL.

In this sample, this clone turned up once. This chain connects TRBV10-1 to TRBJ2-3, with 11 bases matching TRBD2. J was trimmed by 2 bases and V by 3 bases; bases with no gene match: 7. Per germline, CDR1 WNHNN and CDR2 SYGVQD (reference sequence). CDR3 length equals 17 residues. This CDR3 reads CASSEKLAGAYTDTQYF. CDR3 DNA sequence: TGCGCCAGCAGTGAAAAACTAGCGGGGGCCTACACAGATACGCAGTATTTT.

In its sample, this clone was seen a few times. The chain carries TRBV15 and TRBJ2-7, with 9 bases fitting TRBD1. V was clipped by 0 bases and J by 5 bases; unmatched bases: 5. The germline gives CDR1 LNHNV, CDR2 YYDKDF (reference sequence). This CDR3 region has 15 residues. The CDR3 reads CATSRDLGQGNEQYF. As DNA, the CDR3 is TGTGCCACCAGCAGAGATCTGGGACAGGGTAACGAGCAGTACTTC.

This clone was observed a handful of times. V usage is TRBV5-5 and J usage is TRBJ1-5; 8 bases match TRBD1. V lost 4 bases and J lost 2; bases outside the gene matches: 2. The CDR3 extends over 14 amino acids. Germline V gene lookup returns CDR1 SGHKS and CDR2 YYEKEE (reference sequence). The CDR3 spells CASSPTGGNQPQHF. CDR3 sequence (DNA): TGTGCCAGCAGCCCGACAGGGGGCAATCAGCCCCAGCATTTT.

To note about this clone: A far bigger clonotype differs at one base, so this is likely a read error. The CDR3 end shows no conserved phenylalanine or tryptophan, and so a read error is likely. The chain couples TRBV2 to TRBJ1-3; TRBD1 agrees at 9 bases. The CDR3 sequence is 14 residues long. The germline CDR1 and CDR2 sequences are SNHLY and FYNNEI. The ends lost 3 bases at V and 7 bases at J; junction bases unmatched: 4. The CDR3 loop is CASSEGQGLNTIYL. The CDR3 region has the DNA TGTGCCAGCAGTGAGGGACAGGGTTTGAACACCATATATTTG.

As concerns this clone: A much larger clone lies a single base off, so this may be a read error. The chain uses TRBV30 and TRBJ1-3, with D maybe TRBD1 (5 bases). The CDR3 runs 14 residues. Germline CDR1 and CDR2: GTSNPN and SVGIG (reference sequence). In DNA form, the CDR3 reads TGTGACTGGACTAGAGACAGCTTCGGAAACACCATATATTTT. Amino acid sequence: CDWTRDSFGNTIYF. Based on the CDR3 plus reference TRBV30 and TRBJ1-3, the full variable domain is SQTIHQWPATLVQPVGSPLSLECTVEGTSNPNLYWYRQAAGRGLQLLFYSVGIGQISSEVPQNLSASRPQDRQFILSSKKLLLSDSGFYLCDWTRDSFGNTIYFGEGSWLTVV.

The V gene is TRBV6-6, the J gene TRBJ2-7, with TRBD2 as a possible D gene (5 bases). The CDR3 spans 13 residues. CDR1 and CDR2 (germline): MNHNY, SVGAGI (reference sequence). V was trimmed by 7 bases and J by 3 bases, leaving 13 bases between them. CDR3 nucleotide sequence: TGTGCCAGCACCGCGGACTGGAACTACGAGCAGTACTTC. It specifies CASTADWNYEQYF.

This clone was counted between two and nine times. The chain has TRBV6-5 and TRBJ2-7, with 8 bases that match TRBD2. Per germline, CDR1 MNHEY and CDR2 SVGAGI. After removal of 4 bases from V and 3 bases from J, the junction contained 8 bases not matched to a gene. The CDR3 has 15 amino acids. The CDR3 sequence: CASSSLAVGDYEQYF. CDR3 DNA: TGTGCCAGCAGTTCACTAGCGGTAGGGGACTACGAGCAGTACTTC.

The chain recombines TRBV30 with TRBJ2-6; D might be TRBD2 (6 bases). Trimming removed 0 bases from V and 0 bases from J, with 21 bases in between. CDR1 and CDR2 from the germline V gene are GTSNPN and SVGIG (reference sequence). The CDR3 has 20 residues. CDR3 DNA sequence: TGTGCCTGGAGTGTACTGGTGGGCAGGAGGGGACCCTCTGGGGCCAACGTCCTGACTTTC. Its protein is CAWSVLVGRRGPSGANVLTF.

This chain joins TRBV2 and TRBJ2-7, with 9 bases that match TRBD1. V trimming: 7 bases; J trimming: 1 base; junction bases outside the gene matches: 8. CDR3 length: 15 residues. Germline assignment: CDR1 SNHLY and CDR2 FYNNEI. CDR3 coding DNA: TGTGCCAGCACAAAGTACGGGACAGGGTCCTACGAGCAGTACTTC. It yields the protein CASTKYGTGSYEQYF.

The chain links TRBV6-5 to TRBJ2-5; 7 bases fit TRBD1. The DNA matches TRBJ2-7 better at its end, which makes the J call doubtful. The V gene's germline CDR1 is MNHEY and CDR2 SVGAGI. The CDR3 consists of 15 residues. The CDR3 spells CASSYMRQGPYEQYF. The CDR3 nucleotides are TGTGCCAGCAGTTACATGAGACAGGGTCCCTACGAGCAGTACTTC.

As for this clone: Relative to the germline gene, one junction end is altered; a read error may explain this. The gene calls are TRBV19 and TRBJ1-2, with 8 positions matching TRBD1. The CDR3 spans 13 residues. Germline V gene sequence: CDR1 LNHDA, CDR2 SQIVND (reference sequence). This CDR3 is CTSSQPGGGGYTF. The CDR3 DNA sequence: TGTACCAGTAGCCAGCCAGGGGGCGGTGGCTACACCTTC.

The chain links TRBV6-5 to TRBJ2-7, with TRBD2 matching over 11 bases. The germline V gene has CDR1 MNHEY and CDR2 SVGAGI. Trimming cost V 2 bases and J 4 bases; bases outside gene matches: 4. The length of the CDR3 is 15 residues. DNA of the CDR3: TGTGCCAGCAGTTACGGGACTAGCGGTCTTTACGAGCAGTACTTC. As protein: CASSYGTSGLYEQYF.

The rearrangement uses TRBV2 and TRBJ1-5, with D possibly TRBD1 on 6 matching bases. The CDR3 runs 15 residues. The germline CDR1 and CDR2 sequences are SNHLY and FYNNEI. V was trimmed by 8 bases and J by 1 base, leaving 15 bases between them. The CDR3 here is CASSPQGLSNQPQHF. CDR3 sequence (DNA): TGTGCCAGCTCACCACAGGGCCTAAGCAATCAGCCCCAGCATTTT. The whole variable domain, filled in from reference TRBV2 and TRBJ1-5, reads EPEVTQTPSHQVTQMGQEVILRCVPISNHLYFYWYRQILGQKVEFLVSFYNNEISEKSEIFDDQFSVERPDGSNFTLKIRSTKLEDSAMYFCASSPQGLSNQPQHFGDGTRLSIL.

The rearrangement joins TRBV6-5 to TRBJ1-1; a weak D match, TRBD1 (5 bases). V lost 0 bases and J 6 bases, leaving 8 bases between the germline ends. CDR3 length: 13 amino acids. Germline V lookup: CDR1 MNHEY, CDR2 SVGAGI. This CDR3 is CASSYSPGPEAFF. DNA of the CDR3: TGTGCCAGCAGTTACTCCCCAGGGCCTGAAGCTTTCTTT.

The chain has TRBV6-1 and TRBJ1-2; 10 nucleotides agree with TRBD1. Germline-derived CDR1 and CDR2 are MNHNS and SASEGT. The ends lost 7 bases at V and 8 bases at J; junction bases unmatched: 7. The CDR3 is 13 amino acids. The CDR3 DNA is TGTGCCAGCACTCGACAGGGGGCGGGCGGCTACACCTTC. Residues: CASTRQGAGGYTF.

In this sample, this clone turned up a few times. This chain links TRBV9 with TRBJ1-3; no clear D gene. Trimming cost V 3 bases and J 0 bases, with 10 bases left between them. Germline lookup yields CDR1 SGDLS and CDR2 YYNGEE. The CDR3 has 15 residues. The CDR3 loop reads CASSASPSSGNTIYF. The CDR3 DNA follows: TGTGCCAGCAGCGCATCACCGAGCTCTGGAAACACCATATATTTT. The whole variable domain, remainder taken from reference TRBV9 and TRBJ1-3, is DSGVTQTPKHLITATGQRVTLRCSPRSGDLSVYWYQQSLDQGLQFLIQYYNGEERAKGNILERFSAQQFPDLHSELNLSSLELGDSALYFCASSASPSSGNTIYFGEGSWLTVV.